Below, 29 T cell receptor beta chains from the same sample are listed, as sequenced in a study of cytomegalovirus exposure and HLA in healthy donors. In the PCR, 60 Vbeta and 13 Jbeta primers were used. Clones were sequenced by immunoSEQ multiplex PCR, and TCRdb holds only the in-frame ones, with some missing. The sample data list some 72,000 clones. Sequencing input: PBMCs. Receptor source: a middle-aged man in good health and CMV-seronegative.

The chain links TRBV28 to TRBJ1-1; tentatively, D is TRBD1 (5 bases). The CDR3 runs to 17 residues. V lost 3 bases and J 0 bases, leaving 17 bases between the germline ends. Germline values: CDR1 MDHEN, CDR2 SYDVKM. The CDR3 reads CASSLGGEGDMNTEAFF. As DNA, the CDR3 is TGTGCCAGCAGTTTGGGGGGGGAGGGCGACATGAACACTGAAGCTTTCTTT.

The V call is TRBV19, the J call TRBJ2-7; TRBD1 agrees at 8 bases. V shed 5 bases, J shed 2 bases, and the junction held 5 bases outside the gene matches. The length of the CDR3 is 14 residues. Germline CDR1 reads LNHDA; CDR2 reads SQIVND (reference sequence). As DNA, the CDR3 is TGTGCCAGTAGTCCGGGACAGGTTACCTACGAGCAGTACTTC. Its protein is CASSPGQVTYEQYF.

The chain has TRBV19 and TRBJ2-7; 10 bases align to TRBD1. The length of the CDR3 is 15 residues. J was trimmed by 3 bases and V by 3 bases; bases with no gene match: 5. CDR1 is LNHDA, CDR2 SQIVND, per germline (reference sequence). The CDR3 loop is CASSIPGQGFYEQYF. Here the CDR3 DNA reads TGTGCCAGTAGTATCCCGGGACAGGGGTTCTACGAGCAGTACTTC.

The J gene is TRBJ2-5, the V gene TRBV4-1; D is unresolved. The CDR3 runs to 15 residues. In germline, CDR1 is MGHRA, CDR2 YSYEKL. The V end lost 2 bases, the J end lost 2 bases, and 12 bases lay between the germline ends. CDR3 protein: CASSQFPLLQETQYF. The DNA of the CDR3 is TGCGCCAGCAGCCAATTCCCACTACTTCAAGAGACCCAGTACTTC.

The J gene is TRBJ1-5, the V gene TRBV10-3, with 7 positions matching TRBD1. V lost 10 bases to trimming and J lost 5 bases; unmatched junction nucleotides: 14. The V gene's germline CDR1 is ENHRY and CDR2 SYGVKD. The CDR3 contains 15 residues. The CDR3 protein is CATGEKGGFDQPQHF. The CDR3 DNA is TGTGCCACCGGCGAAAAAGGGGGCTTCGATCAGCCCCAGCATTTT.

The genes are TRBV6-1 and TRBJ2-3, with 11 bases matching TRBD1. Germline trimming cut 7 bases from V and 4 bases from J; bases unmatched to any gene: 4. The CDR3 sequence is 14 residues long. Germline V lookup: CDR1 MNHNS, CDR2 SASEGT. CDR3 sequence: CASNPGQGADTQYF. As DNA, the CDR3 is TGTGCCAGCAATCCGGGACAGGGGGCAGATACGCAGTATTTT.

The genes are TRBV18 and TRBJ1-1; 10 bases are shared with TRBD1. The CDR3 extends over 15 amino acids. Germline V gene sequence: CDR1 KGHSH, CDR2 LQKENI. Losses at the gene ends were 5 bases for V and 4 bases for J; bases not matched to a gene: 7. The CDR3, as DNA: TGTGCCAGCTCAACGAAGACAGGGGGCCGCACTGAAGCTTTCTTT. Protein: CASSTKTGGRTEAFF.

This chain connects TRBV7-2 to TRBJ1-1; the D gene is possibly TRBD1 (5 bases). Trimming removed 6 bases from V and 3 bases from J, with 17 bases in between. The CDR3 is made up of 15 amino acids. CDR1 and CDR2 from the germline V gene are SGHTA and FQGNSA. CDR3 protein: CASRQRFGGYTEAFF. The CDR3 DNA is TGTGCCAGCAGACAACGATTTGGGGGGTACACTGAAGCTTTCTTT.

The J gene is TRBJ2-2, the V gene TRBV30, with TRBD2 identical over 7 bases. The V and J ends lost 4 bases and 6 bases, in that order; junction bases with no gene match: 8. Germline V gives CDR1 GTSNPN, CDR2 SVGIG (reference sequence). This CDR3 region has 14 residues. The CDR3 DNA follows: TGTGCCTGGAACGGGAGGACCCAGGCCGGGGAGCTGTTTTTT. This sequence encodes CAWNGRTQAGELFF.

The genes are TRBV11-3 and TRBJ2-2; 7 bases match TRBD2. Germline V lookup: CDR1 SGHNT, CDR2 YENEEA. CDR3 length equals 17 residues. Losses at the gene ends were 0 bases for V and 4 bases for J; bases not matched to a gene: 8. CDR3 nucleotides: TGTGCCAGCAGCTTAGATAATTGGGAGGGGACCACCGGGGAGCTGTTTTTT. Its protein product is CASSLDNWEGTTGELFF.

As concerns this clone: An end of the junction does not agree with germline; a read error may underlie this. V and J are TRBV11-2 and TRBJ1-1; D may be TRBD1 (6 bases). This CDR3 region has 15 residues. Germline CDR1 is SGHAT and CDR2 is FQNNGV. CDR3 in amino acids: CASSLDLQGYPLKVF. The CDR3 nucleotides are TGTGCCAGCAGCTTAGACCTACAGGGCTATCCGTTGAAAGTCTTT.

The chain couples TRBV5-4 to TRBJ2-1; 8 nucleotides match TRBD2. Trimming cost V 0 bases and J 2 bases; bases outside gene matches: 7. The CDR3 runs to 17 residues. Per germline, CDR1 SGHNT and CDR2 YYREEE (reference sequence). CDR3 DNA sequence: TGTGCCAGCAGCTTGGGGGAGCGGCGGGGGGCCTACAATGAGCAGTTCTTC. This codes for CASSLGERRGAYNEQFF.

This sequence joins TRBV4-3 and TRBJ2-7, with D maybe TRBD1 (6 bases). The germline CDR1 and CDR2 sequences are LGHNA and YSLEER. The CDR3 sequence is 15 residues long. Trimming stripped 2 bases from V and 0 bases from J, with 11 bases between. DNA for the CDR3: TGCGCCAGCAGCCAACAGAGGGGGTCCTCCTACGAGCAGTACTTC. This codes for CASSQQRGSSYEQYF.

The chain has TRBV28 and TRBJ2-7; 7 bases line up with TRBD1. Germline loops: CDR1 MDHEN, CDR2 SYDVKM. The CDR3 spans 16 residues. J was trimmed by 6 bases and V by 2 bases; bases with no gene match: 13. The CDR3 region is CASSLLTQGVRREQYF. The CDR3 nucleotides read TGTGCCAGCAGTTTACTAACTCAGGGGGTAAGGCGCGAGCAGTACTTC.

The chain recombines TRBV27 with TRBJ2-7; D is ambiguous. The CDR3 consists of 18 residues. CDR1 is MNHEY and CDR2 is SMNVEV in the germline V gene (reference sequence). V was shortened by 4 bases and J by 0 bases, with 22 bases between the two germline ends. The CDR3 reads CASSSSGRLSILSYEQYF. DNA for the CDR3: TGTGCCAGCAGTTCTTCTGGAAGACTCTCGATTCTCTCCTACGAGCAGTACTTC.

Here the CDR3 reads CASSHRQKWDRVVTEAFF. CDR3 DNA sequence: TGCGCCAGCAGTCATCGTCAAAAGTGGGACAGGGTCGTAACTGAAGCTTTCTTT. The rearrangement uses TRBV23-1 and TRBJ1-1, with 9 bases identical to TRBD1. TRBV23-1 is an open reading frame, and its role is uncertain. The trim removed 3 bases at V and 5 bases at J, leaving 16 bases unmatched. CDR3 length: 18 amino acids.

The chain employs TRBV7-2 and TRBJ2-7; D is unresolved. CDR1 and CDR2 (germline): SGHTA, FQGNSA. V was clipped by 2 bases and J by 5 bases, with 19 bases between them. There are 16 residues in the CDR3. The CDR3 nucleotides read TGTGCCAGCAGCTTAAGGCACATCCATCCAGGTAACGAGCAGTACTTC. As protein: CASSLRHIHPGNEQYF.

This chain uses TRBV7-2 with TRBJ1-1; possibly TRBD1 for D (6 bases). Trimming left V 8 bases short and J 0 bases short, with 19 bases between. The CDR3 spans 16 residues. The germline V gene encodes CDR1 SGHTA and CDR2 FQGNSA. As DNA, the CDR3 is TGTGCCAGCCATAGTAGACAGGTTCACATGAACACTGAAGCTTTCTTT. This sequence encodes CASHSRQVHMNTEAFF.

The V gene is TRBV7-9, the J gene TRBJ1-4; D is undetermined. CDR1 is SEHNR, CDR2 FQNEAQ, per germline (reference sequence). The CDR3 has 14 residues. V was trimmed by 1 base and J by 7 bases, leaving 10 bases between them. The CDR3 is CASSLGGFSEKLFF. The CDR3 region has the DNA TGTGCCAGCAGCTTAGGAGGGTTCAGTGAAAAACTGTTTTTT.

This chain connects TRBV18 to TRBJ2-2, with a weak D call TRBD1 (6 bases). The germline V and J ends were trimmed by 2 bases and 2 bases, with 21 bases remaining between them. Germline values: CDR1 KGHSH, CDR2 LQKENI. This CDR3 region has 19 residues. Here the CDR3 reads CASSPRRQADFVNTGELFF. As DNA, the CDR3 is TGTGCCAGCTCACCAAGGCGACAGGCGGACTTTGTAAACACCGGGGAGCTGTTTTTT.

Concerning this clone itself: Lacking the conserved final phenylalanine or tryptophan, this CDR3 likely reflects a read error. The rearrangement uses TRBV10-3 and TRBJ1-2, with a possible D match to TRBD1 (6 bases). V dropped 4 bases and J dropped 6 bases, with 15 bases sitting between them. Germline loops: CDR1 ENHRY, CDR2 SYGVKD. The CDR3 totals 14 residues. The CDR3 reads CAISVLQGEDGYTS. CDR3 sequence (DNA): TGTGCCATCAGTGTTTTACAGGGCGAGGATGGCTACACCTCC.

CDR3 sequence: CASSQPGQGGTQYF. CDR3 DNA: TGTGCCAGCAGCCAGCCGGGACAGGGAGGGACCCAGTACTTC. This chain joins TRBV14 and TRBJ2-5; TRBD1 aligns across 9 bases. The J segment lost 7 bases and the V segment lost 3 bases, leaving 6 bases of the junction unmatched. The CDR3 runs 14 residues. The germline gives CDR1 SGHDN, CDR2 FVKESK. The whole variable domain, filled in from reference TRBV14 and TRBJ2-5, reads EAGVTQFPSHSVIEKGQTVTLRCDPISGHDNLYWYRRVMGKEIKFLLHFVKESKQDESGMPNNRFLAERTGGTYSTLKVQPAELEDSGVYFCASSQPGQGGTQYFGPGTRLLVL.

The chain combines TRBV27 with TRBJ1-1; TRBD1 aligns across 10 bases. Germline-derived CDR1 and CDR2 are MNHEY and SMNVEV (reference sequence). V lost 4 bases and J lost 5; bases outside the gene matches: 7. This CDR3 region has 15 residues. The CDR3 protein is CASSSMTGGRTEAFF. CDR3 in DNA: TGTGCCAGCAGTTCCATGACAGGGGGCCGGACTGAAGCTTTCTTT.

The CDR3 spells CASSTGTGANSPLHF. The CDR3 DNA reads TGCGCCAGCAGCACCGGGACAGGGGCTAATTCACCCCTCCACTTT. The chain has TRBV5-1 and TRBJ1-6, with 10 bases lining up with TRBD1. Unmatched junction bases numbered 4, after V lost 4 bases and J lost 6 bases. This CDR3 is 15 amino acids long. CDR1 SGHRS and CDR2 YFSETQ come from the germline V gene.

The gene calls are TRBV5-1 and TRBJ2-5; perhaps TRBD1 as D (6 bases). V gave up 4 bases and J gave up 2 bases, with 12 bases separating them. The germline V gene encodes CDR1 SGHRS and CDR2 YFSETQ. The CDR3 totals 14 residues. CDR3 region: CASSIQGSQETQYF. The CDR3 nucleotides are TGCGCCAGCAGCATACAGGGTTCTCAAGAGACCCAGTACTTC.

V and J are TRBV10-3 and TRBJ2-1, with D possibly matching TRBD2 (6 bases). CDR1 ENHRY and CDR2 SYGVKD come from the germline V gene. The CDR3 spans 16 residues. V was trimmed by 0 bases and J by 4 bases, leaving 13 bases between them. CDR3 DNA sequence: TGTGCCATCAGTGAGTCGTTCCGGGAGAAGTACAATGAGCAGTTCTTC. This sequence encodes CAISESFREKYNEQFF.

This chain links TRBV6-5 with TRBJ2-3, with 7 bases fitting TRBD2. The CDR3 covers 14 residues. Trimming cost V 5 bases and J 5 bases; bases outside gene matches: 7. From germline, CDR1 is MNHEY and CDR2 SVGAGI. The CDR3 is CASSLLGGKDTQYF. CDR3 nucleotides: TGTGCCAGCAGTCTACTCGGGGGGAAAGATACGCAGTATTTT.

V usage is TRBV27 and J usage is TRBJ1-5, with a weak D call TRBD1 (6 bases). CDR1 and CDR2 from the germline V gene are MNHEY and SMNVEV (reference sequence). Trimming took off 6 bases at V and 5 bases at J, with 14 bases between the two ends. This CDR3 spans 14 amino acids. CDR3 in DNA: TGTGCCAGCAGGGAGTACGAGGGGGATCAGCCCCAGCATTTT. Amino acid sequence: CASREYEGDQPQHF.

CDR3 DNA sequence: TGTGCCAGCAGTCCCCGGGCGACAGGGGGCTTGTTTGGCTACACCTTC. It specifies CASSPRATGGLFGYTF. The genes are TRBV27 and TRBJ1-2, with 10 bases identical to TRBD1. This CDR3 contains 16 residues. Germline V gene data show CDR1 as MNHEY and CDR2 as SMNVEV (reference sequence). V gave up 5 bases and J gave up 7 bases; unmatched junction bases: 13.